Listed here are 20 T cell receptor beta chains from one sample, sequenced in a study of blood T cells in healthy people across ages. Combining a sample-barcoded 5' primer with a J-beta primer mix, a second PCR ran for roughly 6 to 12 cycles. Each CDR3 protein is one row after TCRdb ran MiXCR on the 5' RACE reads. Of more than 500,000 distinct CDR3 sequences listed, roughly 28% are singletons. The material sequenced was blood. These receptors originate from a woman aged 70-85 years in good health.

This clonotype showed up just a few times. The chain joins TRBV29-1 to TRBJ2-2; weak D call: TRBD1 (6 bases). The length of the CDR3 is 14 residues. Trimming removed 4 bases from V and 2 bases from J, with 11 bases in between. From germline, CDR1 is SQVTM and CDR2 ANQGSEA. CDR3 sequence: CSVGRGLNTGELFF. The CDR3 DNA reads as TGCAGCGTTGGCAGGGGCCTTAACACCGGGGAGCTGTTTTTT.

This clonotype appeared a few times. This chain links TRBV9 with TRBJ2-5; D may correspond to TRBD1 or TRBD2 (6 bases each). Germline V gene data show CDR1 as SGDLS and CDR2 as YYNGEE. This CDR3 region has 14 residues. Trimming stripped 0 bases from V and 5 bases from J, with 11 bases between. CDR3 region: CASSVEGGGETQYF. For the CDR3, the DNA is TGTGCCAGCAGCGTAGAGGGGGGCGGGGAGACCCAGTACTTC.

This rearrangement joins TRBV6-4 to TRBJ2-5, with a possible D match to TRBD1 (6 bases). The DNA end is more similar to TRBJ2-1, so the J call may be wrong. Germline V gene data show CDR1 as MRHNA and CDR2 as SNTAGT. The CDR3 is 13 residues long. The CDR3 DNA is TGTGCCAGCAGTGGACAAGGGACAAATGAGCAGTTCTTC. Its protein is CASSGQGTNEQFF.

The chain carries TRBV20-1 and TRBJ1-2; no reliable D call. V dropped 5 bases and J dropped 6 bases, with 19 bases sitting between them. Germline-derived CDR1 and CDR2 are DFQATT and SNEGSKA (reference sequence). The CDR3 extends over 14 amino acids. The CDR3, as DNA: TGCAGTGCTGCTCCCGACCTCCCCGGAGATGGCTACACCTTC. This encodes CSAAPDLPGDGYTF.

This chain joins TRBV7-2 and TRBJ1-2; D might be TRBD1 (5 bases). The CDR3 runs to 12 residues. Trimming cost V 6 bases and J 7 bases, with 12 bases left between them. Germline V lookup: CDR1 SGHTA, CDR2 FQGNSA. CDR3 coding DNA: TGTGCCAGCAGGCCCACGGGGCCTGGCTACACCTTC. It is translated as CASRPTGPGYTF.

V and J are TRBV20-1 and TRBJ2-1, with D unresolved. The CDR3 totals 13 residues. The germline gives CDR1 DFQATT, CDR2 SNEGSKA (reference sequence). V dropped 0 bases and J dropped 4 bases, with 7 bases sitting between them. The CDR3 DNA reads TGCAGTGCTAGAGATCCCATGTACAATGAGCAGTTCTTC. Translating gives CSARDPMYNEQFF.

About this clonotype: The missing conserved phenylalanine or tryptophan at the end of this CDR3 makes a read error likely. The chain links TRBV3-1 to TRBJ1-1, with TRBD1 matching over 9 bases. V lost 4 bases, J lost 3 bases, and 0 bases stayed unmatched. There are 13 residues in the CDR3. Germline V gives CDR1 LGHDT, CDR2 YNNKEL (reference sequence). The CDR3 DNA reads as TGTGCCAGCAGCCGGACAGGGGACACTGAAGCTTTCCTT. Its protein product is CASSRTGDTEAFL.

This clonotype has only a few counts. The chain is built from TRBV25-1 and TRBJ1-4; 7 positions agree with TRBD1. This CDR3 region has 15 residues. The J segment lost 8 bases and the V segment lost 3 bases, leaving 9 bases of the junction unmatched. The germline CDR1 and CDR2 sequences are MGHDK and SYGVNS. The CDR3 sequence is CASSDDRASGEKLFF. CDR3 bases: TGTGCCAGCAGTGACGACAGGGCCTCCGGGGAAAAACTGTTTTTT.

This clonotype was counted between two and nine times. J is TRBJ2-5 and V is TRBV6-6; no firm D call. V shed 4 bases and J shed 3 bases, with 6 bases lying between them. Germline V gene lookup returns CDR1 MNHNY and CDR2 SVGAGI (reference sequence). The CDR3 totals 12 residues. DNA for the CDR3: TGTGCCAGCAGTTTCAGAAAAGAGACCCAGTACTTC. Its translation: CASSFRKETQYF.

Many counts were recorded for this clonotype. V gene TRBV5-1 combines with J gene TRBJ2-4, with 7 bases that match TRBD1. The germline V gene has CDR1 SGHRS and CDR2 YFSETQ. The V and J ends lost 4 bases and 7 bases, in that order; junction bases with no gene match: 2. The CDR3 has 12 amino acids. The CDR3 spells CASSQTGNIQYF. The CDR3 nucleotides read TGCGCCAGCAGCCAGACAGGGAACATTCAGTACTTC.

The table lists this clonotype with a few counts. The chain combines TRBV5-1 with TRBJ2-5; 10 positions match TRBD2. Trimming took 3 bases from V and 5 from J; bases not matched to a gene: 16. There are 18 residues in the CDR3. Looked up from germline, CDR1 is SGHRS and CDR2 is YFSETQ. In nucleotides, the CDR3 is TGCGCCAGCAGCTCCGGGGGCTCCGGGACTAGCGTAATGGAGACCCAGTACTTC. The encoded protein is CASSSGGSGTSVMETQYF.

This clonotype was found a few times. The chain links TRBV12-3 or TRBV12-4 to TRBJ2-3; tentatively, D is TRBD1 (6 bases). With 6 bases removed from V and 2 bases from J, the gap between germline ends came to 12 bases. This CDR3 is built from 14 residues. The CDR3 DNA reads as TGTGCCAGCAGCCCAAGGGACACCACAGATACGCAGTATTTT. It translates to CASSPRDTTDTQYF.

The chain couples TRBV7-8 to TRBJ2-5; possible D gene TRBD1, 6 bases. CDR3 size: 16 residues. Germline lookup yields CDR1 SGHVS and CDR2 FQNEAQ. Trimming shortened V by 3 bases and J by 2 bases, and 16 bases separated the two germline ends. The CDR3 here is CASSFTMWTAQETQYF. As DNA, the CDR3 is TGTGCCAGCAGCTTTACCATGTGGACAGCTCAAGAGACCCAGTACTTC.

This clonotype has at least ten counts. An end of the junction differs from the germline gene, which may be a read error. The V call is TRBV4-1, the J call TRBJ1-2, with no clear D. The length of the CDR3 is 15 residues. Germline V gives CDR1 MGHRA, CDR2 YSYEKL. The DNA of the CDR3 is TGCGCCAGCAGCCAAGATCGGTTTCTTAACGATGGCTACACCTTC. Its protein product is CASSQDRFLNDGYTF.

This clonotype was seen a handful of times. The chain joins TRBV5-5 to TRBJ2-3, with D unclear. The germline V gene encodes CDR1 SGHKS and CDR2 YYEKEE (reference sequence). The CDR3 has 12 residues. With 3 bases removed from V and 8 bases from J, the gap between germline ends came to 10 bases. CDR3 DNA sequence: TGTGCCAGCAGCTGGAGCGATGTTACGCAGTATTTT. Translation: CASSWSDVTQYF.

The chain links TRBV3-1 to TRBJ2-7; D perhaps matches TRBD2 (5 bases). The V end lost 6 bases, the J end lost 7 bases, and 28 bases lay between the germline ends. CDR3 size: 17 residues. Looked up from germline, CDR1 is LGHDT and CDR2 is YNNKEL (reference sequence). The CDR3 loop reads CASSRRRGKPSSYEQYF. The CDR3 region has the DNA TGTGCCAGCAGTCGGAGACGGGGAAAGCCCTCAAGCTATGAGCAGTACTTC.

In this sample, this clonotype turned up a few times. CDR3 sequence: CASSAVPKNTEAFF. In nucleotides, the CDR3 is TGTGCCAGCAGTGCCGTACCAAAGAACACTGAAGCTTTCTTT. The rearrangement joins TRBV12-3 or TRBV12-4 to TRBJ1-1, with D unresolved. This CDR3 is 14 amino acids long. Trimming removed 5 bases from V and 1 base from J, with 11 bases in between.

The chain's CDR3 is CAISEVGGQTEAFF. The CDR3 nucleotides read TGTGCCATCAGTGAGGTGGGTGGTCAGACTGAAGCTTTCTTT. The chain combines TRBV10-3 with TRBJ1-1; D gene uncertain. The CDR3 is 14 residues long. Deletions cut 2 bases from V and 5 bases from J, with 12 bases between. Germline CDR1 ENHRY, CDR2 SYGVKD.

This clonotype came up a few times. CDR3 sequence (DNA): TGTGCCAGCAGTTCCTTGTCAGGTGCAACCTACGAGCAGTACTTC. Translation gives CASSSLSGATYEQYF. The chain carries TRBV27 and TRBJ2-5; D remains ambiguous. The J call is uncertain, as TRBJ2-7 better fits the DNA end. Looked up from germline, CDR1 is MNHEY and CDR2 is SMNVEV (reference sequence). CDR3 length: 15 amino acids.

This clonotype was found a few times. The final CDR3 position lacks the conserved phenylalanine or tryptophan, pointing to a likely read error. The chain has TRBV29-1 and TRBJ1-2; 11 bases match TRBD1. This CDR3 spans 15 amino acids. Trimming took 3 bases from V and 4 from J; bases not matched to a gene: 7. Germline CDR1 is SQVTM and CDR2 is ANQGSEA. The CDR3: CSVESRDRGSYGYTL. In nucleotides, the CDR3 is TGCAGCGTTGAGTCCCGGGACAGGGGGTCCTATGGCTACACCCTC.